The present TCR beta chain was sequenced within a study of Ad26.COV2.S vaccination and SARS-CoV-2 variants. TCRdb's copy holds only in-frame clones and misses some; the assay was immunoSEQ multiplex PCR. The data show a few hundred thousand clones, about nine tenths seen once. The CDR3 has 13 amino acids. V was cut by 7 bases and J by 2 bases, with 11 bases left in between. Germline V lookup: CDR1 ENHRY, CDR2 SYGVKD. Sample treatment: over 15 received Ad26.COV2.S at low or high dose, single or two shots; about 5 received placebo; per-sample allocation not given. Day 63 after the first injection of vaccine or placebo was the sampling time.

The sample in question was peripheral blood, obtained in a trial of Ad26.COV2.S vaccine versus placebo. This chain joins TRBV10-3 and TRBJ1-1; D remains unclear. This sequence was found in a person aged 18-65 years who received the Ad26.COV2.S COVID-19 vaccine or a placebo. This chain's CDR3 is CAIIGRSNTEAFF. The CDR3 nucleotides read TGTGCCATCATCGGCAGATCAAACACTGAAGCTTTCTTT.